The 32 T cell receptor beta chains below come from one sample, sequenced in a study of breast tumors, draining lymph nodes, adjacent tissues. Samples came from axillary lymph nodes draining the breast cancer. TCRdb processed the multiplex PCR reads anew with MiXCR; each CDR3 protein has one entry. The sample consists of more than 200,000 distinct CDR3 sequences, about 32% of them appearing once. The material sequenced was axillary lymph node tissue. The origin of the receptors is a female donor with breast cancer. Some clones in this sample may be carry-over from other donors' samples.

This clonotype was counted many times. The V and J genes are TRBV20-1 and TRBJ2-4; perhaps TRBD1 as D (5 bases). Germline CDR1 is DFQATT and CDR2 is SNEGSKA (reference sequence). V lost 3 bases and J 8 bases, leaving 17 bases between the germline ends. The length of the CDR3 is 14 residues. The CDR3: CSASRVTVIDIQYF. The CDR3 bases are TGCAGTGCTAGCAGGGTGACAGTAATCGACATTCAGTACTTC.

This clonotype turned up a few times. This clone may be a read error of a much larger clone one base away. V is TRBV5-4 and J is TRBJ2-5; the match to TRBD2 covers 8 bases. V lost 9 bases, J lost 4 bases, and 17 bases stayed unmatched. The CDR3 contains 16 residues. Germline assignment: CDR1 SGHNT and CDR2 YYREEE (reference sequence). The CDR3 DNA reads as TGTGCCAACACCGAGACAGCGGGAGCTACCTCAGAGACCCAGTACTTC. This encodes CANTETAGATSETQYF. Complete variable domain (other parts from reference TRBV5-4 and TRBJ2-5): ETGVTQSPTHLIKTRGQQVTLRCSSQSGHNTVSWYQQALGQGPQFIFQYYREEENGRGNFPPRFSGLQFPNYSSELNVNALELDDSALYLCANTETAGATSETQYFGPGTRLLVL.

This clonotype appeared a few times. V usage is TRBV18 and J usage is TRBJ2-7; the match to TRBD2 covers 12 bases. Germline V lookup: CDR1 KGHSH, CDR2 LQKENI. The V gene end was trimmed by 2 bases and the J gene end by 2 bases; junction bases not matched to a gene: 7. The CDR3 loop spans 17 amino acids. The CDR3 DNA reads TGTGCCAGCTCACCAAGAAGTGGACTAGCGGGAACCTACGAGCAGTACTTC. Amino acids: CASSPRSGLAGTYEQYF.

This clonotype was found many times. This chain uses TRBV29-1 with TRBJ1-5, with D unclear. With 4 bases removed from V and 3 bases from J, the gap between germline ends came to 10 bases. The CDR3 length is 13 residues. The germline CDR1 and CDR2 sequences are SQVTM and ANQGSEA. CDR3 bases: TGCAGCGTTGGAGAGGGTTACAATCAGCCCCAGCATTTT. It encodes CSVGEGYNQPQHF.

This clonotype has ten or more counts. An end of the junction differs from the germline gene, which may be a read error. The rearrangement links TRBV5-1 to TRBJ1-4; 7 bases map to TRBD1. Per germline, CDR1 SGHRS and CDR2 YFSETQ. The CDR3 has 14 residues. The DNA for the CDR3 is TGCGCCAGCAGCCGGGACAGTACAAATGAAAAGCTGTTTTTT. This translates into CASSRDSTNEKLFF.

This clonotype has a count of ten or more. The CDR3 protein is CSARSEDRSLAKNIQYF. Written as DNA, the CDR3 is TGCAGTGCTAGATCCGAGGACAGGTCGCTAGCCAAAAACATTCAGTACTTC. The chain employs TRBV20-1 and TRBJ2-4; 7 bases map to TRBD1. V gave up 2 bases and J gave up 0 bases; unmatched junction bases: 10. This CDR3 spans 17 amino acids. CDR1 DFQATT and CDR2 SNEGSKA come from the germline V gene (reference sequence).

V is TRBV29-1 and J is TRBJ2-3; no clear D. The CDR3 loop spans 13 amino acids. CDR1 SQVTM and CDR2 ANQGSEA come from the germline V gene. V was pared by 6 bases and J by 1 base, with 11 bases between. The CDR3 nucleotides are TGCAGCGTAGGTACTACCGGCACAGATACGCAGTATTTT. Translating gives CSVGTTGTDTQYF.

This clonotype was counted ten times or more. The chain combines TRBV6-2 or TRBV6-3 with TRBJ2-3; weak D call: TRBD1 (5 bases). V was cut by 2 bases and J by 1 base, with 10 bases left in between. The CDR3 spans 15 residues. The germline V gene has CDR1 MNHEY and CDR2 SVGEGT. The CDR3 region has the DNA TGTGCCAGCAGTTACAGGGCAGGGTGCACAGATACGCAGTATTTT. Protein: CASSYRAGCTDTQYF.

This chain uses TRBV7-2 with TRBJ2-6, with D perhaps TRBD2 (5 bases). CDR3 length: 15 residues. The V end was cut by 2 bases, the J end by 3 bases, with 8 bases between. CDR1 SGHTA and CDR2 FQGNSA come from the germline V gene. The CDR3 region has the DNA TGTGCCAGCAGCTTATTCGGGGTTGGGGCCAACGTCCTGACTTTC. Translated, it gives CASSLFGVGANVLTF.

There are many counts of this clonotype. V gene TRBV7-9 combines with J gene TRBJ2-5, with D tentatively TRBD1 (6 bases). The CDR3 loop spans 16 amino acids. Germline V gene lookup returns CDR1 SEHNR and CDR2 FQNEAQ (reference sequence). V lost 1 base and J lost 5, with 17 bases in between. The CDR3 bases are TGTGCCAGCAGCTTAGTGGTGGGGGCGCGTGGGGAGACCCAGTACTTC. Protein sequence: CASSLVVGARGETQYF. Variable domain in full (rest from reference TRBV7-9 and TRBJ2-5): DTGVSQNPRHKITKRGQNVTFRCDPISEHNRLYWYRQTLGQGPEFLTYFQNEAQLEKSRLLSDRFSAERPKGSFSTLEIQRTEQGDSAMYLCASSLVVGARGETQYFGPGTRLLVL.

CDR3 sequence (DNA): TGTGCCAGCAGCTTGGACGGGAGTGAAGCTTTCTTT. Residues: CASSLDGSEAFF. V is TRBV5-5 and J is TRBJ1-1, with D unclear. Germline loops: CDR1 SGHKS, CDR2 YYEKEE (reference sequence). Trimming removed 0 bases from V and 7 bases from J, with 7 bases in between. This CDR3 is built from 12 residues.

This rearrangement joins TRBV19 to TRBJ2-5; 7 positions match TRBD1. This CDR3 region has 14 residues. Trimming at V came to 4 bases and at J to 1 base, leaving 3 bases not matched to a gene. Germline V gene sequence: CDR1 LNHDA, CDR2 SQIVND (reference sequence). CDR3: CASSTGQVQETQYF. The CDR3 nucleotides are TGTGCCAGTAGTACCGGACAGGTCCAAGAGACCCAGTACTTC.

This clonotype showed up just a few times. With a much larger clone just one base away, this may be a read error. No conserved phenylalanine or tryptophan is present at the end of the CDR3, so a read error is the likely explanation. The chain joins TRBV7-2 to TRBJ2-1; 7 bases are shared with TRBD1. The trim removed 5 bases at V and 4 bases at J, leaving 5 bases unmatched. The CDR3 is 14 residues long. CDR1 is SGHTA, CDR2 FQGNSA, per germline. The CDR3 DNA reads as TGTGCCAGCAGCCGACAGGGCCATTACAATGAGCAGTTCCTC. As protein: CASSRQGHYNEQFL.

The table lists this clonotype with a count of one. The CDR3 DNA reads TGTGCCAGTAGTTCCAGATTGACAGGGAGTGGAGTCTATGGCTACACCTTC. As protein: CASSSRLTGSGVYGYTF. This chain links TRBV19 with TRBJ1-2; 7 positions match TRBD1. In germline, CDR1 is LNHDA, CDR2 SQIVND (reference sequence). The length of the CDR3 is 17 residues. The junction had 16 bases not matched to a gene; V was cut back by 5 bases and J by 4 bases.

The V and J genes are TRBV2 and TRBJ1-1; D is possibly TRBD1 (5 bases). The CDR3 runs to 12 residues. In germline, CDR1 is SNHLY, CDR2 FYNNEI. Trimming pared 4 bases from V and 7 bases from J, leaving 10 bases between. CDR3 in amino acids: CASSGQFGEAFF. CDR3 DNA sequence: TGTGCCAGCAGTGGACAGTTCGGTGAAGCTTTCTTT. Full variable domain (missing parts from reference TRBV2 and TRBJ1-1): EPEVTQTPSHQVTQMGQEVILRCVPISNHLYFYWYRQILGQKVEFLVSFYNNEISEKSEIFDDQFSVERPDGSNFTLKIRSTKLEDSAMYFCASSGQFGEAFFGQGTRLTVV.

In its sample, this clonotype was seen many times. This may be a read error: a much more frequent sequence differs by one nucleotide. This CDR3 fails to terminate in the conserved phenylalanine or tryptophan, so it likely reflects a read error. The V and J genes are TRBV7-9 and TRBJ2-5; D is possibly TRBD1 (6 bases). The germline V and J ends were trimmed by 5 bases and 10 bases, with 20 bases remaining between them. Germline CDR1 and CDR2: SEHNR and FQNEAQ (reference sequence). This CDR3 is built from 14 residues. CDR3 sequence (DNA): TGTGCCAGCAGCAGAGGGACAAGAGGGCGCAACCAGTACCTC. Residues: CASSRGTRGRNQYL.

This clonotype was detected ten times or more. The V call is TRBV12-3 or TRBV12-4, the J call TRBJ2-2; 10 bases agree with TRBD2. There are 18 residues in the CDR3. V shed 3 bases, J shed 4 bases, and the junction held 11 bases outside the gene matches. The CDR3 spells CASSFGIGTSGVTGELFF. CDR3 sequence (DNA): TGTGCCAGCAGTTTTGGGATTGGTACTAGCGGGGTCACCGGGGAGCTGTTTTTT.

This clonotype showed up many times. The chain uses TRBV11-2 and TRBJ2-3, with TRBD1 identical over 9 bases. Per the germline V gene, CDR1 is SGHAT and CDR2 is FQNNGV. The CDR3 runs to 17 residues. Unmatched junction bases numbered 8, after V lost 1 base and J lost 3 bases. In nucleotides, the CDR3 is TGTGCCAGCAGCTTAGGCCTGACAGGGGGTTGGACAGATACGCAGTATTTT. Translating it yields CASSLGLTGGWTDTQYF.

Concerning this clonotype: This clone may be a read error of a much larger clone one base away. Since the CDR3 does not end with the conserved phenylalanine or tryptophan, this likely comes from a read error. The genes are TRBV12-3 or TRBV12-4 and TRBJ1-2; perhaps TRBD1 as D (5 bases). Trimming pared 6 bases from V and 4 bases from J, leaving 18 bases between. The CDR3 length is 15 residues. The CDR3 DNA follows: TGTGCCAGCAGGTGCCGAGGGACGGAAGGCTATGGCTACACCCTC. As protein: CASRCRGTEGYGYTL.

In its sample, this clonotype was seen a few times. The chain joins TRBV4-3 to TRBJ2-3; D not resolved. The CDR3 extends over 13 amino acids. CDR1 LGHNA and CDR2 YSLEER come from the germline V gene. V gave up 1 base and J gave up 6 bases, with 8 bases separating them. The CDR3 DNA reads TGCGCCAGCAGCCAAGTAATGAGGGATACGCAGTATTTT. Amino acid sequence: CASSQVMRDTQYF.

Worth noting for this clonotype: A read error is possible here, since a much larger clone lies one base away. The CDR3 ends on some other residue instead of the conserved phenylalanine or tryptophan, so this is likely a read error. The DNA is left out, because the CDR3 cannot be placed on it with certainty; the CDR3 is given as TCRdb lists it. The chain uses TRBV12-3 or TRBV12-4 and TRBJ2-1; the table's TRBD2 call for D was not verified on the DNA. With termini counted, the CDR3 has 12 amino acids. This CDR3 is CASSSSGSSWFS.

As regards this clonotype: A much more abundant neighbour one base away suggests this may be a read error. CDR3 in DNA: TGTGCCAGCAGCTTGGCTAGCGGTCAGCAGTTCTTC. Its protein is CASSLASGQQFF. The chain combines TRBV5-4 with TRBJ2-1; 7 bases agree with TRBD2. The CDR3 contains 12 residues. Germline CDR1 is SGHNT and CDR2 is YYREEE (reference sequence). The V gene end was trimmed by 0 bases and the J gene end by 11 bases; junction bases not matched to a gene: 2.

To note about this clonotype: The final CDR3 position lacks the conserved phenylalanine or tryptophan, pointing to a likely read error. V is TRBV20-1 and J is TRBJ1-5; no reliable D call. CDR3 length equals 12 residues. The V end was cut by 8 bases, the J end by 2 bases, with 10 bases between. CDR1 is DFQATT and CDR2 is SNEGSKA in the germline V gene (reference sequence). The CDR3: CSSAPGNQPQHG. DNA for the CDR3: TGCAGTAGTGCCCCAGGCAATCAGCCCCAGCATGGT.

V usage is TRBV20-1 and J usage is TRBJ1-4; D perhaps matches TRBD1 (6 bases). The CDR3 is 9 amino acids. The germline CDR1 and CDR2 sequences are DFQATT and SNEGSKA (reference sequence). The V and J ends lost 3 bases and 14 bases respectively, with 7 bases between them. The CDR3 loop is CSASQGLFF. DNA for the CDR3: TGCAGTGCTAGTCAGGGGCTGTTTTTT.

This clonotype has a count of ten or more. This sequence joins TRBV20-1 and TRBJ2-3; no firm D call. From germline, CDR1 is DFQATT and CDR2 SNEGSKA (reference sequence). Trimming stripped 5 bases from V and 0 bases from J, with 12 bases between. This CDR3 has 14 amino acids. The DNA of the CDR3 is TGCAGTGCTCCCGTTACACCTAGCACAGATACGCAGTATTTT. It is translated as CSAPVTPSTDTQYF.

This rearrangement joins TRBV29-1 to TRBJ2-1; the D is unclear. Trimming pared 8 bases from V and 5 bases from J, leaving 7 bases between. This CDR3 has 10 amino acids. The germline V gene encodes CDR1 SQVTM and CDR2 ANQGSEA. The CDR3 here is CSLFNNEQFF. CDR3 sequence (DNA): TGCAGCTTATTCAACAATGAGCAGTTCTTC.

This chain joins TRBV5-8 and TRBJ1-5, with TRBD1 as a possible D gene (6 bases). The CDR3 spans 15 residues. Germline V gives CDR1 SGHTS, CDR2 YDEGEE. The V end was cut by 7 bases, the J end by 2 bases, with 16 bases between. The DNA for the CDR3 is TGTGCCAGCGGCGGGGGGCGAACTGGCAATCAGCCCCAGCATTTT. It encodes CASGGGRTGNQPQHF.

In its sample, this clonotype was seen many times. CDR3 sequence (DNA): TGTGCCAGCAGCTCCCGACAATTAGACGGGCAGCCCCAGCATTTT. Its protein product is CASSSRQLDGQPQHF. The chain recombines TRBV7-8 with TRBJ1-5, with D unresolved. The V gene lost 4 bases and the J gene lost 7 bases, with 17 bases spanning the gap. This CDR3 is 15 amino acids long. The germline gives CDR1 SGHVS, CDR2 FQNEAQ.

This clonotype was detected ten times or more. As the CDR3 is not closed by the conserved phenylalanine or tryptophan, this likely results from a read error. The chain links TRBV9 to TRBJ2-3, with D possibly being TRBD2 (6 bases). The CDR3 loop spans 13 amino acids. The V and J ends lost 0 bases and 6 bases respectively, with 8 bases between them. The germline CDR1 and CDR2 sequences are SGDLS and YYNGEE. CDR3 protein: CASSVGGGDTQYS. CDR3 in DNA: TGTGCCAGCAGCGTAGGTGGGGGGGATACGCAGTATTCT.

This clonotype was observed at least ten times. The V gene is TRBV4-1, the J gene TRBJ1-4, with D perhaps TRBD1 (5 bases). V shed 1 base and J shed 4 bases, with 19 bases lying between them. The CDR3 sequence is 18 residues long. The germline V gene has CDR1 MGHRA and CDR2 YSYEKL. The CDR3 sequence is CASSQGSTRHRLNEKLFF. CDR3 nucleotide sequence: TGCGCCAGCAGCCAAGGTTCTACCCGACACAGGCTTAATGAAAAACTGTTTTTT.

This clonotype was recorded many times. The gene calls are TRBV27 and TRBJ1-2, with a weak D call TRBD1 (5 bases). Looked up from germline, CDR1 is MNHEY and CDR2 is SMNVEV (reference sequence). The CDR3 contains 13 residues. Trimming cost V 2 bases and J 8 bases, with 12 bases left between them. The CDR3 is CASSLEGVGGYTF. DNA for the CDR3: TGTGCCAGCAGTTTAGAAGGGGTCGGGGGCTACACCTTC.

The chain couples TRBV12-3 or TRBV12-4 to TRBJ1-1; 12 bases agree with TRBD1. There are 14 residues in the CDR3. Losses at the gene ends were 4 bases for V and 12 bases for J; bases not matched to a gene: 9. DNA of the CDR3: TGTGCCAGCAGTTGGGCCGGGACAGGGGGCGAGACTTTCTTT. Translated, it gives CASSWAGTGGETFF.